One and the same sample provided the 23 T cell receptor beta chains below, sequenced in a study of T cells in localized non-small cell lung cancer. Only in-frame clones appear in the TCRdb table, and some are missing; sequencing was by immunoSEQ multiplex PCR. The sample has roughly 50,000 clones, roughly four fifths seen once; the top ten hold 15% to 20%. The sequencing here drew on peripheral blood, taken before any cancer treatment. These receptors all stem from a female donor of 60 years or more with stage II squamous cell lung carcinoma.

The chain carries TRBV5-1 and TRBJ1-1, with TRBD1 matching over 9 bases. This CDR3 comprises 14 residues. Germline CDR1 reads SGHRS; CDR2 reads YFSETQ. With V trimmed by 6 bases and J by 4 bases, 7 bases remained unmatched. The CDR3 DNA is TGCGCCAGCACCTCGGACAGGGGACTCACTGAAGCTTTCTTT. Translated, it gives CASTSDRGLTEAFF.

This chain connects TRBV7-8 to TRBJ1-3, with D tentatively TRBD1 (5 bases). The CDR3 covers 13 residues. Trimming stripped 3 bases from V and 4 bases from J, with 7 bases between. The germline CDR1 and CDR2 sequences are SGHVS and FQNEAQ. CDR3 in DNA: TGTGCCAGCAGCTTGGGACCCGGAAACACCATATATTTT. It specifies CASSLGPGNTIYF.

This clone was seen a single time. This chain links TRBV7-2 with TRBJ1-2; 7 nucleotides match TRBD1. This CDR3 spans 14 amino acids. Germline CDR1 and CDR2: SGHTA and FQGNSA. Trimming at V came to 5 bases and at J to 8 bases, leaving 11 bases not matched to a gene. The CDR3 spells CASSRDSASRGYTF. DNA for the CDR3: TGTGCCAGCAGCCGGGACAGCGCAAGTCGGGGCTACACCTTC.

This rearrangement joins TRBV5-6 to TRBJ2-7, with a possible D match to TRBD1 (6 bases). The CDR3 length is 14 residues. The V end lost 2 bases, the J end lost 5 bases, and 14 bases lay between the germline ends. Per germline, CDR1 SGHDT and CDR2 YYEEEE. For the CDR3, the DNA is TGTGCCAGCAGCTTTGGGGCTTCAGGGGACGAGCAGTACTTC. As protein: CASSFGASGDEQYF.

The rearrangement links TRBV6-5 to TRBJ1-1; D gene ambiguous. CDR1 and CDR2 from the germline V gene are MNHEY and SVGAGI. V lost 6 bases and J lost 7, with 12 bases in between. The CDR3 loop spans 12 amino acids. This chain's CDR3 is CASSPALFEAFF. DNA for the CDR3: TGTGCCAGCAGCCCCGCCCTCTTTGAAGCTTTCTTT.

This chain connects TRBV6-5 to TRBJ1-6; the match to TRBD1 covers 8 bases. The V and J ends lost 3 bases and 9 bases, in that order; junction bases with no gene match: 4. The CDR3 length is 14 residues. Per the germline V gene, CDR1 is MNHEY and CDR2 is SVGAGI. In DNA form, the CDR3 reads TGTGCCAGCAGTTATCAGGGGGCCGGTTCACCCCTCCACTTT. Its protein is CASSYQGAGSPLHF.

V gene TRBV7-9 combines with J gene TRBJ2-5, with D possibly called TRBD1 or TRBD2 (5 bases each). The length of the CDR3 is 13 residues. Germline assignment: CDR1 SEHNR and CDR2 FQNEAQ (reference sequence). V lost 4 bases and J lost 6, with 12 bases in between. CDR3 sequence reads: CASSSGPRQTQYF. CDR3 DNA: TGTGCCAGCAGCTCGGGGCCAAGACAGACCCAGTACTTC.

For the CDR3, the DNA is TGTGCCAGCACCCGAACAGGGGGCAATACAGATACGCAGTATTTT. Amino acid sequence: CASTRTGGNTDTQYF. The gene calls are TRBV7-2 and TRBJ2-3; the match to TRBD1 covers 9 bases. Germline V gene sequence: CDR1 SGHTA, CDR2 FQGNSA. The CDR3 runs to 15 residues. J was trimmed by 3 bases and V by 7 bases; bases with no gene match: 8.

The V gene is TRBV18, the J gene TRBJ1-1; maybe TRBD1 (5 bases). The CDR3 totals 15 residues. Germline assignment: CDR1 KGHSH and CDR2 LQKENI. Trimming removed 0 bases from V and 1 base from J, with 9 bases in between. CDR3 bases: TGTGCCAGCTCACCACCGGTAGGGGCGAACACTGAAGCTTTCTTT. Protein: CASSPPVGANTEAFF.

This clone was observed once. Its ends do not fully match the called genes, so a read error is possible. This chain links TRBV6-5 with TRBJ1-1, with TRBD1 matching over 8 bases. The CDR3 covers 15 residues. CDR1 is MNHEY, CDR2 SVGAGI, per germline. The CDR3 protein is CASSYSDRVKTEAFF. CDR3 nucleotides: TGTGCCAGCAGTTACTCGGACAGGGTGAAAACTGAAGCTTTCTTT.

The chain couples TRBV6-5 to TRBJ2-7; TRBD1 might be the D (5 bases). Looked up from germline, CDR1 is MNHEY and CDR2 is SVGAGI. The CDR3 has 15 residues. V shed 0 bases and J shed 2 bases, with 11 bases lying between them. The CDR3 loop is CASSYSLDSTYEQYF. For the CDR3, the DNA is TGTGCCAGCAGTTACTCCCTAGACAGTACCTACGAGCAGTACTTC.

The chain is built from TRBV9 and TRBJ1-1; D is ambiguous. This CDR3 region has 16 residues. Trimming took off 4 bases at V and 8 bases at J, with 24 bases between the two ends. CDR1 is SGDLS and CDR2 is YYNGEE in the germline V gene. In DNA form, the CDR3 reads TGTGCCAGCAGCCCCCTTGGGAGGGCCGTCCTGGGAGAAGCTTTCTTT. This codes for CASSPLGRAVLGEAFF.

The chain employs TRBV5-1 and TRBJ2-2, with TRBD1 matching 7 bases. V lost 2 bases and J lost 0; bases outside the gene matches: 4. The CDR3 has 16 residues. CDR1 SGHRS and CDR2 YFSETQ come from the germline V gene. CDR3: CASSLPGTANTGELFF. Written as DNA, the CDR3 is TGCGCCAGCAGCTTACCCGGGACAGCGAACACCGGGGAGCTGTTTTTT.

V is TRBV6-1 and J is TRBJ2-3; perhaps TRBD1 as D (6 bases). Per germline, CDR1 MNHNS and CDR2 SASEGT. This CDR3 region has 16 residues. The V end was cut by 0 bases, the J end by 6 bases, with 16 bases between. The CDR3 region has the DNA TGTGCCAGCAGTGAAGCGATCGGGGACAACGGGGATACGCAGTATTTT. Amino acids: CASSEAIGDNGDTQYF.

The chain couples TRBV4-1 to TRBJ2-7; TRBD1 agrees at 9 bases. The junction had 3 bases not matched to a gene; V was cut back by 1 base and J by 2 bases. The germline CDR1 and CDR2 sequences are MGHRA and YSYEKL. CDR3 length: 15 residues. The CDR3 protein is CASSQAGQGPYEQYF. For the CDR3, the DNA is TGCGCCAGCAGCCAAGCGGGACAGGGACCCTACGAGCAGTACTTC.

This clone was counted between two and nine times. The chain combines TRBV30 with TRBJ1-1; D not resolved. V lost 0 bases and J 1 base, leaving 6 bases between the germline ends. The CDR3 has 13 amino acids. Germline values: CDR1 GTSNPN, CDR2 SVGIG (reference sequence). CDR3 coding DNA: TGTGCCTGGAGTGTTCCGGGGAACACTGAAGCTTTCTTT. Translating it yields CAWSVPGNTEAFF.

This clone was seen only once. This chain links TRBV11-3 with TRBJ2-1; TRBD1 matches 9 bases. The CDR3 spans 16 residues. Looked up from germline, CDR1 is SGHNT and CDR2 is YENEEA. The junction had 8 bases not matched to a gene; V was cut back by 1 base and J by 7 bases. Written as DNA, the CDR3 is TGTGCCAGCAGCTTAGCTGGGGGACAGGGAGTAAATGAGCAGTTCTTC. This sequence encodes CASSLAGGQGVNEQFF.

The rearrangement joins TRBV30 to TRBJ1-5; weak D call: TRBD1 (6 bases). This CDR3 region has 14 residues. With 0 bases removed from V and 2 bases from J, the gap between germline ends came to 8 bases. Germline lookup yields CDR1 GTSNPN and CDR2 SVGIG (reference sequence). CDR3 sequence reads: CAWSVGGGNQPQHF. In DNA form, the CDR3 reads TGTGCCTGGAGTGTAGGGGGGGGCAATCAGCCCCAGCATTTT.

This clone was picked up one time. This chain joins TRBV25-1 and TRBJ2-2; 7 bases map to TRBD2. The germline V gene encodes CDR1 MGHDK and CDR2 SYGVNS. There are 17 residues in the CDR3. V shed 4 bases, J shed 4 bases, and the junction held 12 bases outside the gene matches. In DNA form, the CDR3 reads TGTGCCAGCAGTGGCGGGGGTGGAGGGGATGGCACCGGGGAGCTGTTTTTT. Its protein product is CASSGGGGGDGTGELFF.

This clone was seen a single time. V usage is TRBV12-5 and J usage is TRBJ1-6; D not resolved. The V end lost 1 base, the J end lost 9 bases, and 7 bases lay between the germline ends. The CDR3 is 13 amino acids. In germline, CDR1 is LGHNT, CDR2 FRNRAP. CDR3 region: CASGLALGSPLHF. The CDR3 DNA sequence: TGTGCTAGTGGTTTGGCCCTGGGTTCACCCCTCCACTTT.

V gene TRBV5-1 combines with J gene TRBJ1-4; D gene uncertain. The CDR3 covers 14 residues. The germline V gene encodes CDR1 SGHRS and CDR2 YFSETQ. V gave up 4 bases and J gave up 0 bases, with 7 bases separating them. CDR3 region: CASSDPATNEKLFF. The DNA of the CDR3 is TGCGCCAGCAGCGACCCCGCAACTAATGAAAAACTGTTTTTT.

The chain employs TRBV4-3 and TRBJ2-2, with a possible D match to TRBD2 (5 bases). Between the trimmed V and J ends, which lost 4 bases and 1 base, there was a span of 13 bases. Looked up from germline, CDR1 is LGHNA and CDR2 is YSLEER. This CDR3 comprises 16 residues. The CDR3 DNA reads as TGCGCCAGCAGCCTGACTACCGCAGGGAACACCGGGGAGCTGTTTTTT. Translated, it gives CASSLTTAGNTGELFF.

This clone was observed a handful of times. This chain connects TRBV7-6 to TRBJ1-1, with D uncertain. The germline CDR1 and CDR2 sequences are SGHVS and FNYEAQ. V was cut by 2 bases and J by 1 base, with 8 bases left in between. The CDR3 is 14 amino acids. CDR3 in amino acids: CASSLRSWNTEAFF. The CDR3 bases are TGTGCCAGCAGCTTAAGGAGTTGGAACACTGAAGCTTTCTTT.